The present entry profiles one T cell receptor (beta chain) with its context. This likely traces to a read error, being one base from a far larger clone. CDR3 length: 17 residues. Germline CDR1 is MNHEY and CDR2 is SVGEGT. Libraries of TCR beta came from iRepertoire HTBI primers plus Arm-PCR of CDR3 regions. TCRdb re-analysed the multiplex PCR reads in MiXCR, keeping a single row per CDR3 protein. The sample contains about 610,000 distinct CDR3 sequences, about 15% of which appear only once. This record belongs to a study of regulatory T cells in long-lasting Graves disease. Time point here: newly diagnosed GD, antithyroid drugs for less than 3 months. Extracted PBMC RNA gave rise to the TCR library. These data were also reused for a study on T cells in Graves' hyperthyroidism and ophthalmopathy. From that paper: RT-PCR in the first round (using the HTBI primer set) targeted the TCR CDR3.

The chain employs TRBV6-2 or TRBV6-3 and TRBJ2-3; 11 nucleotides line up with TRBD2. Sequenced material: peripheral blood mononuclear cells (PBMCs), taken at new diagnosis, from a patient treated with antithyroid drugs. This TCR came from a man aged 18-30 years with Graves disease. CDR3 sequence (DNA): TGTGCCAGCAGTTCGCCGACTAGCGGGAAAGGGACAGATGCGCAGTATTTT. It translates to CASSSPTSGKGTDAQYF.